This TCR beta chain originates from a study of brain T cells in children with intractable seizures (dated by TCRdb to about 2021). Study-wide context: Resected brain tissue from some 49 pediatric epilepsy surgery cases was initially screened for immune gene transcripts with a NanoString immunology panel. Of the roughly twelve selected surgery cases, pre-surgery blood was also sequenced for eight, so four had brain tissue only.

What this sample's time point label stands for: blood from clinic visit 5 months post-surgery; TSC patient then seizure free. The surgery cases with the highest brain T cell transcript signatures were chosen for TCR beta chain sequencing of brain tissue, and also of blood when blood was available. Prior to surgery, the patients had been treated with at least one anti-epileptic drug. The TCR-sequenced patients were children whose drug-resistant epilepsy was caused by tuberous sclerosis complex, focal cortical dysplasia, Rasmussen encephalitis or hemimegalencephaly. Bulk genomic DNA was extracted from unsorted brain tissue and whole blood with the Monarch genomic DNA purification kit. The immunoSEQ assay was applied to genomic DNA to generate the TCR beta chain sequences. From the authors' description of their analysis: CDR3 sequences that did not begin with the conserved framework cysteine at position 104 were removed manually. To get clonality, the normalized Shannon's Diversity Index was subtracted from one, giving values from 0 (maximal diversity) to 1 (oligoclonal). To check whether a given CDR3 had different frequencies in two samples, for example brain versus blood, chi-squared comparison-of-proportions tests were used. Public clonotypes were identified by searching immuneACCESS, and similarity to known antiviral clonotypes was assessed with the VDJdb browser. Not all clones reach the TCRdb copy of this immuneACCESS table, which keeps in-frame sequences only. Checked studies attribute under half of the gap to unresolved V genes and leave the rest unexplained. V and J calls and clone size are as listed in that table; D and trimming were resolved from the DNA. This sample has hundreds of thousands of clones in its table, and 85% to 95% of those were observed once. The ten largest clones capture about 5.8% of the sample.

Here is what the overall study found, with its caveats: Viral specificity was inferred only from CDR3 sequence similarity, and patients' HCMV serostatus was unknown. Because pre- and post-surgery blood were sequenced to different depths, clones absent from the pre-surgery sample may reflect undersampling.

The cysteine opens and the phenylalanine closes a CDR3 of 14 amino acids. Solely the CDR3 DNA is kept, with 42 bases framed from the first base. Looking up the germline V gene (reference sequence) yields CDR1 LNHDA and CDR2 SQIVND. Deletion took 3 bases off V and 6 bases off J, with a span of 11 bases between the germline ends. The count of this clone is one. This receptor's antigen is unknown. No much larger clonotype is one base removed from it; base qualities were not supplied. The chain is made from TRBV19 and TRBJ2-2, and TRBD1 may be the D gene, going by 5 matching bases. The sample consisted of peripheral blood, taken approximately 5 months after surgery. This TCR derives from a boy in the first two years of life with tuberous sclerosis and intractable seizures. The sequenced DNA: TGTGCCAGTAGTATTGGCAGGGTGGCCGGGGAGCTGTTTTTT. It specifies CASSIGRVAGELFF.